The source of this T cell receptor beta chain is a study of cytomegalovirus exposure and HLA in healthy donors. V lost 1 base and J lost 0, with 7 bases in between. Per germline, CDR1 SNHLY and CDR2 FYNNEI. CDR3 size: 14 residues. The primer mix had 60 Vbeta and 13 Jbeta primers. Generated by immunoSEQ multiplex PCR, the TCRdb table keeps only in-frame clones and is missing some. The table includes about 89,000 clones, about 74% detected once. The TCR comes from a man aged 30 to 39 in good health and CMV-seronegative. The sample was PBMCs. This chain connects TRBV2 to TRBJ2-7; D is uncertain. This CDR3 is CASSEDYTSYEQYF. CDR3 nucleotides: TGTGCCAGCAGTGAAGACTACACCTCCTACGAGCAGTACTTC. Combining the CDR3 with reference TRBV2 and TRBJ2-7 gives the whole variable domain EPEVTQTPSHQVTQMGQEVILRCVPISNHLYFYWYRQILGQKVEFLVSFYNNEISEKSEIFDDQFSVERPDGSNFTLKIRSTKLEDSAMYFCASSEDYTSYEQYFGPGTRLTVT.